The 17 T cell receptor beta chains in this list originate from one sample, sequenced in a study of blood T cell repertoires in COVID-19. Assay used: immunoSEQ multiplex PCR; TCRdb lists only in-frame clones, some missing. Of about 180,000 clones in the sample, approximately 88% were seen once. Source material: peripheral blood. The receptors here all came from a woman in her thirties with acute or convalescent COVID-19.

J is TRBJ1-2 and V is TRBV6-1; weak D call: TRBD1 (6 bases). V was shortened by 1 base and J by 0 bases, with 6 bases between the two germline ends. There are 14 residues in the CDR3. Germline assignment: CDR1 MNHNS and CDR2 SASEGT. The CDR3 is CASSEGGPNYGYTF. CDR3 bases: TGTGCCAGCAGTGAAGGGGGGCCTAACTATGGCTACACCTTC.

V gene TRBV6-5 combines with J gene TRBJ1-1, with D perhaps TRBD1 (5 bases). The CDR3 runs 13 residues. Between the trimmed V and J ends, which lost 1 base and 8 bases, there was a span of 11 bases. The germline CDR1 and CDR2 sequences are MNHEY and SVGAGI. This chain's CDR3 is CASSYLGRLEAFF. CDR3 DNA: TGTGCCAGCAGTTACTTGGGGCGCCTAGAAGCTTTCTTT.

The rearrangement links TRBV9 to TRBJ1-1; D unresolved. Germline loops: CDR1 SGDLS, CDR2 YYNGEE. The V end lost 0 bases, the J end lost 6 bases, and 15 bases lay between the germline ends. CDR3 length equals 15 residues. DNA for the CDR3: TGTGCCAGCAGCGTAGGCCCTCCGGAGCGTTCTGAAGCTTTCTTT. Translating gives CASSVGPPERSEAFF.

The chain couples TRBV5-5 to TRBJ2-5, with TRBD1 matching over 8 bases. V lost 4 bases, J lost 7 bases, and 9 bases stayed unmatched. This CDR3 has 14 residues. From germline, CDR1 is SGHKS and CDR2 YYEKEE (reference sequence). CDR3 coding DNA: TGTGCCAGCAGCGTGGGGCAGGGGGCTTGGACCCAGTACTTC. Encoded protein: CASSVGQGAWTQYF.

V gene TRBV1 combines with J gene TRBJ2-3; TRBD2 is the table's D call, not checked against the DNA. TRBV1 is labeled a pseudogene. The CDR3 length is 16 residues. The CDR3 protein is CTSSQPSSGSRYTQYF. The CDR3 DNA follows: TGCACCAGCAGCCAACCTTCCAGCGGGAGTAGGTATACGCAGTATTTT.

There are a few counts of this clone. The chain employs TRBV7-9 and TRBJ1-2; no firm D call. Germline V CDR1 and CDR2: SEHNR, FQNEAQ (reference sequence). This CDR3 is 13 amino acids long. Trimming took off 5 bases at V and 8 bases at J, with 15 bases between the two ends. The CDR3: CASSPVGPLGYTF. CDR3 nucleotide sequence: TGTGCCAGCAGCCCGGTGGGCCCCTTGGGCTACACCTTC.

The chain has TRBV5-1 and TRBJ2-3, with 10 positions matching TRBD1. The germline V gene encodes CDR1 SGHRS and CDR2 YFSETQ. V lost 0 bases and J lost 1; bases outside the gene matches: 17. The CDR3 is 21 residues long. This CDR3 is CASSLGPGQGWRISGTDTQYF. The CDR3 bases are TGCGCCAGCAGCTTGGGACCGGGACAGGGGTGGCGAATCTCCGGCACAGATACGCAGTATTTT.

Regarding this clone: The sample holds other DNA sequences that translate to the same CDR3. The chain combines TRBV28 with TRBJ1-4, with D maybe TRBD1 (5 bases). This CDR3 spans 15 amino acids. The V gene lost 4 bases and the J gene lost 5 bases, with 14 bases spanning the gap. From germline, CDR1 is MDHEN and CDR2 SYDVKM. The CDR3 region has the DNA TGTGCCAGCAGTTCCCCCGGGACTGGAAATGAAAAACTGTTTTTT. Translating it yields CASSSPGTGNEKLFF.

The CDR3 bases are TGTGCCAGCAGCCAACAGGCAAACTCCTACGAGCAGTACTTC. Translation: CASSQQANSYEQYF. V is TRBV3-1 (or the pseudogene TRBV3-2) and J is TRBJ2-7; no firm D call. This CDR3 region has 14 residues. Germline CDR1 is LGHDT and CDR2 is YNNKEL (reference sequence). Trimming removed 2 bases at V and 0 bases at J, with 8 bases between.

As to this clone: An end of the junction does not agree with germline; a read error may underlie this. The chain uses TRBV27 and TRBJ2-1, with D unclear. This CDR3 has 11 amino acids. In germline, CDR1 is MNHEY, CDR2 SMNVEV (reference sequence). CDR3 residues: CASRSYSEQFF. CDR3 nucleotides: TGTGCCAGCAGGTCGTACAGTGAGCAGTTCTTC.

Here the CDR3 DNA reads TGTGCCAGCAGTTTGGTGGGAGGTCAGGAGACCCAGTACTTC. Translation gives CASSLVGGQETQYF. This chain connects TRBV28 to TRBJ2-5, with a possible D match to TRBD2 (6 bases). The CDR3 extends over 14 amino acids. V shed 3 bases and J shed 5 bases, with 13 bases lying between them. Germline lookup yields CDR1 MDHEN and CDR2 SYDVKM.

V usage is TRBV7-9 and J usage is TRBJ1-6, with D possibly matching TRBD1 (5 bases). Germline V CDR1 and CDR2: SEHNR, FQNEAQ (reference sequence). The CDR3 totals 15 residues. V was trimmed by 0 bases and J by 8 bases, leaving 11 bases between them. The DNA for the CDR3 is TGTGCCAGCAGCTTAGCGCAGGTGGGGCATTCACCCCTCCACTTT. Protein product: CASSLAQVGHSPLHF. The entire variable domain, with the rest obtained from reference TRBV7-9 and TRBJ1-6, is as follows: DTGVSQNPRHKITKRGQNVTFRCDPISEHNRLYWYRQTLGQGPEFLTYFQNEAQLEKSRLLSDRFSAERPKGSFSTLEIQRTEQGDSAMYLCASSLAQVGHSPLHFGNGTRLTVT.

This clone occurred a few times. This chain uses TRBV27 with TRBJ1-1, with 7 positions matching TRBD1. The CDR3 covers 12 residues. V lost 4 bases, J lost 8 bases, and 4 bases stayed unmatched. Germline CDR1 and CDR2: MNHEY and SMNVEV (reference sequence). CDR3 nucleotide sequence: TGTGCCAGCAGTTGGCCGGGACAGGAAGCTTTCTTT. Translating gives CASSWPGQEAFF.

The chain has TRBV27 and TRBJ1-2; D gene unclear. The CDR3 length is 13 residues. Germline V gene sequence: CDR1 MNHEY, CDR2 SMNVEV (reference sequence). The ends were cut back, 6 bases at V and 4 bases at J, with 12 bases in the middle. The CDR3 DNA reads TGTGCCAGCAGGTCTGGGCTTGGCTATGGCTACACCTTC. This codes for CASRSGLGYGYTF.

This clone was counted once. CDR3: CASRTGLAGVAYEQYF. DNA of the CDR3: TGTGCCAGCAGGACGGGACTAGCGGGAGTGGCCTACGAGCAGTACTTC. The chain carries TRBV2 and TRBJ2-7, with 14 positions matching TRBD2. Germline V CDR1 and CDR2: SNHLY, FYNNEI. V lost 6 bases to trimming and J lost 2 bases; unmatched junction nucleotides: 6. The CDR3 runs to 16 residues.

For the CDR3, the DNA is TGTGCCAGCAGTAGCGGGAGGGCCGAGTTCTTC. This encodes CASSSGRAEFF. This chain links TRBV12-3 or TRBV12-4 with TRBJ2-1; TRBD2 aligns across 10 bases. V lost 5 bases, J lost 14 bases, and 3 bases stayed unmatched. CDR3 length equals 11 residues.

The rearrangement joins TRBV2 to TRBJ2-3, with 8 bases identical to TRBD2. Germline trimming cut 4 bases from V and 3 bases from J; bases unmatched to any gene: 6. Germline values: CDR1 SNHLY, CDR2 FYNNEI. The CDR3 has 15 residues. CDR3 sequence reads: CASSVIAGITDTQYF. CDR3 bases: TGTGCCAGCAGTGTGATAGCGGGAATAACAGATACGCAGTATTTT.